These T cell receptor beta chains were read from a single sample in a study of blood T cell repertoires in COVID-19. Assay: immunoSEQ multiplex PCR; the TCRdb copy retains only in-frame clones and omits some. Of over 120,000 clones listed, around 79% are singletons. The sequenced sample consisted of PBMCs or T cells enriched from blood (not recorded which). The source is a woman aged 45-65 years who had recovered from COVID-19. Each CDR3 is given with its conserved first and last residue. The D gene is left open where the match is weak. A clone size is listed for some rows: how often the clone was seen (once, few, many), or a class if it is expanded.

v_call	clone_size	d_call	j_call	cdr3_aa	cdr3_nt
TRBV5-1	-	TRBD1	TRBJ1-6	CASSLEGGHNSPLHF	TGCGCCAGCAGCTTGGAAGGGGGCCATAATTCACCCCTCCACTTT
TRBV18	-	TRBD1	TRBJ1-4	CASSPPARGVEKLFF	TGTGCCAGCTCACCACCGGCCAGGGGGGTTGAAAAACTGTTTTTT
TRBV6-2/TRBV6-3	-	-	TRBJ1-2	CASSSDIPGYTF	TGTGCCAGCAGTTCCGACATCCCTGGCTACACCTTC
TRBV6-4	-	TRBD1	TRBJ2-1	CASSDRDRGYNEQFF	TGTGCCAGCAGTGACCGGGACAGGGGCTACAATGAGCAGTTCTTC
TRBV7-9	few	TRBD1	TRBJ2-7	CASSSGTGPYYEQYF	TGTGCCAGCAGCTCCGGGACAGGGCCATACTACGAGCAGTACTTC
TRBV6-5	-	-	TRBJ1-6	CASRPPGGSASPLHF	TGTGCCAGCAGACCGCCGGGCGGGAGTGCTTCACCCCTCCACTTT
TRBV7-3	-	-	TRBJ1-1	CASSMGHQNTEAFF	TGTGCCAGCAGCATGGGACACCAGAACACTGAAGCTTTCTTT
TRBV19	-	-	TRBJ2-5	CASSMTGVGSETQYF	TGTGCCAGTAGTATGACGGGAGTAGGTTCAGAGACCCAGTACTTC
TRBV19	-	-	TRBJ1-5	CASRLSGGKMSNQPQHF	TGTGCCAGTAGGTTATCGGGGGGTAAGATGAGCAATCAGCCCCAGCATTTT
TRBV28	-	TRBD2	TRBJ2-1	CASSFPLLEASGSENEQFF	TGTGCCAGCAGTTTTCCATTATTAGAGGCTAGCGGGAGCGAGAATGAGCAGTTCTTC
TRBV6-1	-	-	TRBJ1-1	CASSEEWQVNTEAFF	TGTGCCAGCAGTGAAGAGTGGCAGGTTAATACTGAAGCTTTCTTT
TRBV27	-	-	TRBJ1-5	CASSLVPNGNQPQHF	TGTGCCAGCAGTCTAGTTCCGAACGGGAATCAGCCCCAGCATTTT
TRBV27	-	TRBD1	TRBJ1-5	CASSPRGRDSYQPQHF	TGTGCCAGCAGCCCTCGGGGACGGGACAGTTATCAGCCCCAGCATTTT
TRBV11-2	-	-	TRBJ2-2	CATSVRGELFF	TGTGCCACCTCGGTTCGCGGGGAGCTGTTTTTT
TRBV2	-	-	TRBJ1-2	CASSKDWTVNYGYTF	TGTGCCAGCAGTAAGGATTGGACAGTGAACTATGGCTACACCTTC
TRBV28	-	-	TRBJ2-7	CASSLLRVYEQYF	TGTGCCAGCAGTTTATTAAGAGTCTACGAGCAGTACTTC
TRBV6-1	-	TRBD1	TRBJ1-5	CASSDSGLTGIGFSNQPQHF	TGTGCCAGCAGTGATTCGGGGCTGACAGGGATAGGTTTCAGCAATCAGCCCCAGCATTTT
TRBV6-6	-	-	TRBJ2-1	CASSYPTAPSFNEQFF	TGTGCCAGCAGTTATCCGACAGCTCCGAGCTTCAATGAGCAGTTCTTC
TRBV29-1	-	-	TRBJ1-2	CSVETARYGYTF	TGCAGCGTTGAGACAGCTAGGTATGGCTACACCTTC
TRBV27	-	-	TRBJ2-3	CASSAVAASTDTQYF	TGTGCCAGCAGTGCCGTAGCAGCTAGCACAGATACGCAGTATTTT
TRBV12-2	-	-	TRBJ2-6	CASRTGESGANVLTF	TGTGCAAGTCGAACAGGGGAGTCTGGGGCCAACGTCCTGACTTTC
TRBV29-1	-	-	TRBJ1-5	CSVIVTVDQPQHF	TGCAGCGTTATTGTTACAGTTGATCAGCCCCAGCATTTT
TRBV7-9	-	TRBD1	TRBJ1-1	CASSALGQGVTEAFF	TGTGCCAGCAGCGCCCTAGGACAGGGGGTAACTGAAGCTTTCTTT